One T cell receptor beta chain is described in this entry. The target of this receptor is not known. One base away there is no much larger clone; base qualities are not given. The sequencer was an Illumina HiSeq 1500. The public reads were run again by TCRdb, first through fastp at Q25 and then through MiXCR, and only productive beta chains were kept. Each entry is one CDR3 protein sequence, shown with its most common DNA and genes. The sample table holds around 630,000 distinct CDR3 sequences, of which approximately 24% were seen once. Approximately 8.2% of the sample lies in the top ten. The CDR3 spans 15 residues, from the cysteine through the phenylalanine. Here the CDR3 DNA is all that survives: 45 bases in frame from base 1. V is pared back by 5 bases and J by 4 bases, with 14 bases lying between the germline termini. For CDR1 and CDR2, the germline V gene lists SGHAT and FQNNGV. The entry originates in a study of T cell repertoires in cytomegalovirus infection (dated by TCRdb to the late 2010s). General notes on the study: Donor HLA type was relevant to the analysis, as public TCR beta signatures indicated carriage of CMV infection together with the matching HLA type. Beyond this particular receptor, the publication reports: In both this cohort and an independent approximately 350-donor cohort, the cumulative frequency of public TCR beta family members distinguished carriers of CMV infection plus the relevant HLA type. In the ex vivo response, HLA-C-restricted CMV-specific TCR beta clonotypes were dominant, and in two of eight donors the single most frequent clonotype came from this HLA-C-restricted group.

The V and J genes are TRBV11-2 and TRBJ2-2; TRBD2 is a possible D gene, resting on 7 matching bases. The sequence was obtained from a human donor in good health (CMV status not recorded). Some clones in this sample may be carry-over from other donors' samples. Sample: CD8+ T cells from PBMCs. The DNA sequence follows: TGTGCCAGCAGCCTTAGGGGGGGCCTCACCGGGGAGCTGTTTTTT. It encodes CASSLRGGLTGELFF.